The sequence of this TCR beta chain was determined in a study of cytomegalovirus exposure and HLA in healthy donors. Overall study results and limits: In a later analysis, TCR beta V- and J-gene trimming showed a link to a missense DCLRE1C variant. Some TCR beta chains (about 180 of them) were listed as cytomegalovirus-associated.

The germline gives CDR1 SGDLS, CDR2 YYNGEE. The CDR3 is 11 residues long. Trimming removed 9 bases from V and 1 base from J, with 8 bases in between. The PCR had 60 Vbeta and 13 Jbeta primers. Assay used: immunoSEQ multiplex PCR; TCRdb lists only in-frame clones, some missing. The sample holds 150,000 to 200,000 clones, 70% to 90% seen once. To note about this clone: The antigen is unknown.

Sequenced sample: PBMCs. This clonotype was sampled from a woman aged 25 to 39 in good health and CMV-seronegative. The chain couples TRBV9 to TRBJ2-7; a weak D match, TRBD1 (6 bases). The CDR3 DNA follows: TGTGCCATTACAGGGTCCTACGAGCAGTACTTC. Its translation is CAITGSYEQYF.